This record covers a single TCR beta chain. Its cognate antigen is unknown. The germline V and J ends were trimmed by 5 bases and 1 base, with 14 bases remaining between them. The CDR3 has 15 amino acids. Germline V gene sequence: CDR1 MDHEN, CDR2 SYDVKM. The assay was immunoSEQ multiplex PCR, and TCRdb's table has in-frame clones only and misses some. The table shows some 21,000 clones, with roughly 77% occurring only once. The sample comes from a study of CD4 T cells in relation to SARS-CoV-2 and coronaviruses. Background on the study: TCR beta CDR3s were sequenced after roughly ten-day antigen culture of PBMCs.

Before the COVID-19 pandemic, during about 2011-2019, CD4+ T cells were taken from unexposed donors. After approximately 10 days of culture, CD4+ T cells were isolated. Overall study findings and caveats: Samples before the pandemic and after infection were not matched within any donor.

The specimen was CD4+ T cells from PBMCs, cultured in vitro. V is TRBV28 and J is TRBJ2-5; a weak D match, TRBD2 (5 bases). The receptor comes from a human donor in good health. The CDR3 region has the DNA TGTGCCAGCAGTCTAAGCCGGGATGGCCAAGAGACCCAGTACTTC. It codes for CASSLSRDGQETQYF.